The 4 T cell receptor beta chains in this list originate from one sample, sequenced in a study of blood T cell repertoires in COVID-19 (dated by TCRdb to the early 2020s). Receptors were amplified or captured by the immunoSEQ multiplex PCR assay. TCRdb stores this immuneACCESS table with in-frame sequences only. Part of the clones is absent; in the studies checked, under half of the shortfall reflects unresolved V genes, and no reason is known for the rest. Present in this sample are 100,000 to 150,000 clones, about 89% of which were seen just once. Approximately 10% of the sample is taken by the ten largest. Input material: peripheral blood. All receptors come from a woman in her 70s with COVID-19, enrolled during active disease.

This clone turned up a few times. As DNA, the CDR3 is TGTGCCAGTAGCAGGACAGAGACCTACGAGCAGTACTTC. Translation: CASSRTETYEQYF. The chain couples TRBV19 to TRBJ2-7; D is possibly TRBD1 (6 bases). The V and J ends lost 6 bases and 2 bases respectively, with 11 bases between them. Per germline, CDR1 LNHDA and CDR2 SQIVND (reference sequence). CDR3 length: 13 amino acids.

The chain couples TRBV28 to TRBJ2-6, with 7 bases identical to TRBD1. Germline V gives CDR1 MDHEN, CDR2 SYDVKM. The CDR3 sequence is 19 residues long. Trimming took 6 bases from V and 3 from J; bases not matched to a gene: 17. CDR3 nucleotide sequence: TGTGCCAGCAGCCCTCTTGGGACCAAGGGGGCGCATGGGGCCAACGTCCTGACTTTC. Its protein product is CASSPLGTKGAHGANVLTF.

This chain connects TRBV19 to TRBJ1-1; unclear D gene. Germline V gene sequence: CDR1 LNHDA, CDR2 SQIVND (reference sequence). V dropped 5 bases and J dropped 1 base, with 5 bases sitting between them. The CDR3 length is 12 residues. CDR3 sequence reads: CASSPGNTEAFF. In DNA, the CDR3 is TGTGCCAGTAGTCCAGGGAACACTGAAGCTTTCTTT. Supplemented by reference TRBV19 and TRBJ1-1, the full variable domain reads DGGITQSPKYLFRKEGQNVTLSCEQNLNHDAMYWYRQDPGQGLRLIYYSQIVNDFQKGDIAEGYSVSREKKESFPLTVTSAQKNPTAFYLCASSPGNTEAFFGQGTRLTVV.

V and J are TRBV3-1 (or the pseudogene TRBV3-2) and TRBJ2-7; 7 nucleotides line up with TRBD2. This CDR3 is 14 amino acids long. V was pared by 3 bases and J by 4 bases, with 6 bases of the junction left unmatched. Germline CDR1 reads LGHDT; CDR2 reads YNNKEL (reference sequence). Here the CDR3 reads CASSHGRENYEQYF. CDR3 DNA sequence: TGTGCCAGCAGCCATGGGCGGGAGAATTACGAGCAGTACTTC.